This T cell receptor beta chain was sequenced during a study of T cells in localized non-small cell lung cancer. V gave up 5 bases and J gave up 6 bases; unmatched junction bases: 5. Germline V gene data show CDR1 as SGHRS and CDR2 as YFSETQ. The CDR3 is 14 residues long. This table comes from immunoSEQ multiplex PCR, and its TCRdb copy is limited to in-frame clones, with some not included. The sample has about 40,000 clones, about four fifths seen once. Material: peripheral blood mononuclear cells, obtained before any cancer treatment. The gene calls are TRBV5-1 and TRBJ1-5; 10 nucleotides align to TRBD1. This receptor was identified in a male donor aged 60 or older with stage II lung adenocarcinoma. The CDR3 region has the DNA TGCGCCAGCAGTCGGGACAGGGGAAGTCAGCCCCAGCATTTT. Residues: CASSRDRGSQPQHF.